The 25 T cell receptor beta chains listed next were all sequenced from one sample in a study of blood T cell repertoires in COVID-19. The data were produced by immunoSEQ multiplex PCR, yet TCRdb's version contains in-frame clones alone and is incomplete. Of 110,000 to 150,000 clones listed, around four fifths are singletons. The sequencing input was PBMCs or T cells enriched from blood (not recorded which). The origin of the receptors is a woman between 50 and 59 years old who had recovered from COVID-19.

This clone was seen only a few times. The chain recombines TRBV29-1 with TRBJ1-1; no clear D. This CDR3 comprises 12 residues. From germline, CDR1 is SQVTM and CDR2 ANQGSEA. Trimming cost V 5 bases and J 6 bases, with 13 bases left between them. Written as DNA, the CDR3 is TGCAGCGTTAAAAGACTTGTCGCTGAAGCTTTCTTT. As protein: CSVKRLVAEAFF.

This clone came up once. CDR3 DNA: TGCGCCAGCAGCTTCTGGGGCATGTCCGGGGAGCTGTTTTTT. It encodes CASSFWGMSGELFF. This chain joins TRBV5-1 and TRBJ2-2; a possible D gene is TRBD1 (5 bases). Germline lookup yields CDR1 SGHRS and CDR2 YFSETQ. V lost 2 bases and J lost 6, with 11 bases in between. The CDR3 sequence is 14 residues long. Drawing the rest from reference TRBV5-1 and TRBJ2-2, the complete variable domain is KAGVTQTPRYLIKTRGQQVTLSCSPISGHRSVSWYQQTPGQGLQFLFEYFSETQRNKGNFPGRFSGRQFSNSRSEMNVSTLELGDSALYLCASSFWGMSGELFFGEGSRLTVL.

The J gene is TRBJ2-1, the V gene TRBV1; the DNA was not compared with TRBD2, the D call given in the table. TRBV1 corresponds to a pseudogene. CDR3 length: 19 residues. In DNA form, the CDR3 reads TGCACCAGCAGCCAAGGGAAACTAGCGGGGGTCTCCTCTTACAATGAGCAGTTCTTC. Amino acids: CTSSQGKLAGVSSYNEQFF.

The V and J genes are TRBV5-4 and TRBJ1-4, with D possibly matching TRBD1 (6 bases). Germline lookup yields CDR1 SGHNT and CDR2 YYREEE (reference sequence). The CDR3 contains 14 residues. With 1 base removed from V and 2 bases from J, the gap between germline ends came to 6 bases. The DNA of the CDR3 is TGTGCCAGCAGCTTGACAGGGACTAATGAAAAACTGTTTTTT. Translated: CASSLTGTNEKLFF. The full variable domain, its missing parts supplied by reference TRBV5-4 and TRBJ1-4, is ETGVTQSPTHLIKTRGQQVTLRCSSQSGHNTVSWYQQALGQGPQFIFQYYREEENGRGNFPPRFSGLQFPNYSSELNVNALELDDSALYLCASSLTGTNEKLFFGSGTQLSVL.

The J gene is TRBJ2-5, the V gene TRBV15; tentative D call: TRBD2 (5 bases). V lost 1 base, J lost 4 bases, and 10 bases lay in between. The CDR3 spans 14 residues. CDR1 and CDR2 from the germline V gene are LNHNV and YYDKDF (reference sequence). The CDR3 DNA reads TGTGCCACCAGCAGAGCCGGGGTGGGAGAGACCCAGTACTTC. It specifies CATSRAGVGETQYF.

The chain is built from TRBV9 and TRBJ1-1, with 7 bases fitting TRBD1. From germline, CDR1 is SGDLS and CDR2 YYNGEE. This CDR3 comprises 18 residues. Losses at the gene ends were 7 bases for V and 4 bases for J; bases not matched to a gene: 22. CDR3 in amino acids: CASAKNDPGTVKGTEAFF. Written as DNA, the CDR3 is TGTGCCAGCGCTAAAAATGACCCCGGGACAGTAAAAGGCACTGAAGCTTTCTTT.

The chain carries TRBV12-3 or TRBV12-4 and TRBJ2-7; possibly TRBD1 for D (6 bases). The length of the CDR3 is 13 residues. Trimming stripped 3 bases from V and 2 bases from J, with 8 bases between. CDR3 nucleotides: TGTGCCAGCAGTTTGCGGACAGCCTACGAGCAGTACTTC. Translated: CASSLRTAYEQYF.

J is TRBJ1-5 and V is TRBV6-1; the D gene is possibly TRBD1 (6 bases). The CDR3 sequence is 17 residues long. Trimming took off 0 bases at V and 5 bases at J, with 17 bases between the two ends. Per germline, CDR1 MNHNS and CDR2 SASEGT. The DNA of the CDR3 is TGTGCCAGCAGTGAAGCACAAGGGGGTATTGGATATCAGCCCCAGCATTTT. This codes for CASSEAQGGIGYQPQHF.

CDR3 sequence reads: CASSMVPGGIYGYTF. CDR3 DNA sequence: TGTGCCAGTAGTATGGTACCAGGGGGTATCTATGGCTACACCTTC. V is TRBV19 and J is TRBJ1-2, with 7 nucleotides matching TRBD1. This CDR3 has 15 residues. V was pared by 3 bases and J by 4 bases, with 8 bases of the junction left unmatched. Germline CDR1 reads LNHDA; CDR2 reads SQIVND (reference sequence). Complete variable domain (other parts from reference TRBV19 and TRBJ1-2): DGGITQSPKYLFRKEGQNVTLSCEQNLNHDAMYWYRQDPGQGLRLIYYSQIVNDFQKGDIAEGYSVSREKKESFPLTVTSAQKNPTAFYLCASSMVPGGIYGYTFGSGTRLTVV.

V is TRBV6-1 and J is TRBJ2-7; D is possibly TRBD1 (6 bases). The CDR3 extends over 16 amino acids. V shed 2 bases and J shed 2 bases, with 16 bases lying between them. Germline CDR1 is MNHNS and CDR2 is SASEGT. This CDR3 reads CASSEFTVGQPYEQYF. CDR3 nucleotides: TGTGCCAGCAGTGAATTTACGGTTGGACAGCCCTACGAGCAGTACTTC.

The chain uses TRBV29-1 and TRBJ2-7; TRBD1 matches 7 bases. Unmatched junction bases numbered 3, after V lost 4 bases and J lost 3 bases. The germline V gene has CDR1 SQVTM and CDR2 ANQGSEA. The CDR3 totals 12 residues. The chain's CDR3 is CSVVGDSYEQYF. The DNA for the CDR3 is TGCAGCGTTGTGGGGGACAGCTACGAGCAGTACTTC.

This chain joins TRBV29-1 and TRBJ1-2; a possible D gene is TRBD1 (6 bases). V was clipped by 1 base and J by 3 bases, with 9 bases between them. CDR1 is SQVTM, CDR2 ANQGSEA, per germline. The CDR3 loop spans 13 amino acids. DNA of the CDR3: TGCAGCGTTGAAGGGACAGAAGACTATGGCTACACCTTC. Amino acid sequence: CSVEGTEDYGYTF.

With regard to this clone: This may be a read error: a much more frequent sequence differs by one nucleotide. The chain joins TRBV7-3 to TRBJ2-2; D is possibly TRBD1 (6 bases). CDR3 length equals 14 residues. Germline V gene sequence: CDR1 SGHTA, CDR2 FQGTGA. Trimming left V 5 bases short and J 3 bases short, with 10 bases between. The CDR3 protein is CASSIGQYTGELFF. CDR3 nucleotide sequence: TGTGCCAGCAGCATCGGACAGTACACCGGGGAGCTGTTTTTT.

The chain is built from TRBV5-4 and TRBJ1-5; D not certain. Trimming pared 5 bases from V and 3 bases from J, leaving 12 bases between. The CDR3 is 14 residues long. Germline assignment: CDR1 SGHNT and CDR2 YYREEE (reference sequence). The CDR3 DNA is TGTGCCAGCAGGGGCCGCTACCTCAATCAGCCCCAGCATTTT. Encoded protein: CASRGRYLNQPQHF. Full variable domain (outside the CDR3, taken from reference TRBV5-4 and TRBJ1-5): ETGVTQSPTHLIKTRGQQVTLRCSSQSGHNTVSWYQQALGQGPQFIFQYYREEENGRGNFPPRFSGLQFPNYSSELNVNALELDDSALYLCASRGRYLNQPQHFGDGTRLSIL.

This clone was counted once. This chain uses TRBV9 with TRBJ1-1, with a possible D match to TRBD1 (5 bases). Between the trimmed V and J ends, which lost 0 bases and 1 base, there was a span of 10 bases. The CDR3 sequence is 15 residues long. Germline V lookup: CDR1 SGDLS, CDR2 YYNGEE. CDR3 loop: CASSVAGGWNTEAFF. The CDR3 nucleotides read TGTGCCAGCAGCGTAGCTGGGGGGTGGAACACTGAAGCTTTCTTT.

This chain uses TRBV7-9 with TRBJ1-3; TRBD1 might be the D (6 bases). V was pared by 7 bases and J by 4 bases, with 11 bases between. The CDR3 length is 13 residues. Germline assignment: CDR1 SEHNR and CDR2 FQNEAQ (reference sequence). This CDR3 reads CASKSGVGNTIYF. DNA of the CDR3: TGTGCCAGCAAGTCAGGGGTCGGAAACACCATATATTTT.

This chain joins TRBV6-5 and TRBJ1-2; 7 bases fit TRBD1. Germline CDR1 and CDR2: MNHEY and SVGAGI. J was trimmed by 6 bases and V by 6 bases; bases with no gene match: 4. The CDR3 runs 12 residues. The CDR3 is CASRGDSHGYTF. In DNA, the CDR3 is TGTGCCAGCAGAGGGGACAGTCATGGCTACACCTTC.

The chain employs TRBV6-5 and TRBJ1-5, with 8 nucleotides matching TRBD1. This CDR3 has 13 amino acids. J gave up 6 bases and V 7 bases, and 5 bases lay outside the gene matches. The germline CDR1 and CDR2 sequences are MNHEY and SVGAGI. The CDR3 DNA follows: TGTGCCAGCACCTCAGGGGGCGGTCAGCCCCAGCATTTT. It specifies CASTSGGGQPQHF.

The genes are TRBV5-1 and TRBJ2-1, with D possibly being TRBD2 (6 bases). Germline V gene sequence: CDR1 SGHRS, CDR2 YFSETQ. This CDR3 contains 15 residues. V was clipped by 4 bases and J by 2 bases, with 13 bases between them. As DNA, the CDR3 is TGCGCCAGCAGCGGGGGGACGGTAACCTACAATGAGCAGTTCTTC. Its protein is CASSGGTVTYNEQFF.

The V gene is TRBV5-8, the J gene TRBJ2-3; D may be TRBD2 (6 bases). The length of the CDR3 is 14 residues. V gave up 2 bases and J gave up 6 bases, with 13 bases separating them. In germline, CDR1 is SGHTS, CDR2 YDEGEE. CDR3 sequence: CASSLGGIGDTQYF. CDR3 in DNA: TGTGCCAGCAGCTTAGGAGGGATCGGGGATACGCAGTATTTT.

CDR3 residues: CASSAGTGGRTEAFF. The CDR3 coding sequence is TGTGCCAGCAGTGCCGGGACAGGGGGCAGGACTGAAGCTTTCTTT. V and J are TRBV28 and TRBJ1-1; TRBD1 matches at 12 bases. The V and J ends lost 5 bases and 5 bases, in that order; junction bases with no gene match: 6. The CDR3 loop spans 15 amino acids. The V gene's germline CDR1 is MDHEN and CDR2 SYDVKM.

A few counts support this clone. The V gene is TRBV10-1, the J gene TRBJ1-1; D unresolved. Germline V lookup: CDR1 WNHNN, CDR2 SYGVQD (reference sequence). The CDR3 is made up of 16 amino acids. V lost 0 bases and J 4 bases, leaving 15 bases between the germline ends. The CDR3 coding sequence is TGCGCCAGCAGTGAGTCTACGGCCATGGGGAGCACTGAAGCTTTCTTT. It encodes CASSESTAMGSTEAFF.

The CDR3 nucleotides read TGTGCCAGCAGCACACCAGACAGGGACGACGGCTATGGCTACACCTTC. Protein: CASSTPDRDDGYGYTF. The V and J genes are TRBV7-9 and TRBJ1-2; 7 bases are a match to TRBD1. CDR1 is SEHNR, CDR2 FQNEAQ, per germline (reference sequence). With 5 bases clipped from V and 4 bases from J, the junction kept 13 bases outside the gene matches. The CDR3 is 16 residues long.

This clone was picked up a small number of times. The CDR3, as DNA: TGTGCCAGCAGCTTAAGTCTAGCGGGGGTTCTCAATGAGCAGTTCTTC. Amino acids: CASSLSLAGVLNEQFF. The V gene is TRBV7-9, the J gene TRBJ2-1; 10 bases fit TRBD2. The CDR3 sequence is 16 residues long. V lost 2 bases to trimming and J lost 6 bases; unmatched junction nucleotides: 7. The germline V gene encodes CDR1 SEHNR and CDR2 FQNEAQ (reference sequence). The whole variable domain, remainder taken from reference TRBV7-9 and TRBJ2-1, is DTGVSQNPRHKITKRGQNVTFRCDPISEHNRLYWYRQTLGQGPEFLTYFQNEAQLEKSRLLSDRFSAERPKGSFSTLEIQRTEQGDSAMYLCASSLSLAGVLNEQFFGPGTRLTVL.

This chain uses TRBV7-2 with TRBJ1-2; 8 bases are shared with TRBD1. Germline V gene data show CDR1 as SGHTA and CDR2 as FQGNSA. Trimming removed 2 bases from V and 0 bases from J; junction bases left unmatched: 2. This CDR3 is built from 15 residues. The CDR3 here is CASSLSQGANYGYTF. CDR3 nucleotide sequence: TGTGCCAGCAGCTTATCACAGGGGGCTAACTATGGCTACACCTTC.